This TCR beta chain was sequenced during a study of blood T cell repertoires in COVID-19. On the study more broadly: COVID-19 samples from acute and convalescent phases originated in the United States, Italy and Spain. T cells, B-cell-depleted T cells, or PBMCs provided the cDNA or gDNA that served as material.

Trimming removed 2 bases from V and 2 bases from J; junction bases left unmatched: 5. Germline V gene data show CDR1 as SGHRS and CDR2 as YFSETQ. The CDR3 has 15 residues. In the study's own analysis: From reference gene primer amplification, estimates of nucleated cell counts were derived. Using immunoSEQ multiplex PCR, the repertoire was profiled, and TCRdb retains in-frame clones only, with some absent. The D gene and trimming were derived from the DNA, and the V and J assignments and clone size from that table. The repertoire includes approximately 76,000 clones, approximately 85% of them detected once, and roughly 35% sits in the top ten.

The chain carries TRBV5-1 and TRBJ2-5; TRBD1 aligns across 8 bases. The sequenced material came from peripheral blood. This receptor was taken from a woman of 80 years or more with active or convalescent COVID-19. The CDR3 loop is CASSLQGQVQETQYF. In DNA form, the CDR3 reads TGCGCCAGCAGCTTACAGGGACAGGTACAAGAGACCCAGTACTTC. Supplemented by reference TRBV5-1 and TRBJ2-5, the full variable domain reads KAGVTQTPRYLIKTRGQQVTLSCSPISGHRSVSWYQQTPGQGLQFLFEYFSETQRNKGNFPGRFSGRQFSNSRSEMNVSTLELGDSALYLCASSLQGQVQETQYFGPGTRLLVL.